This T cell receptor beta chain was captured by sequencing in a study of T cell repertoires in cytomegalovirus infection. Study-wide context: Matching HLA type, along with CMV infection, was indicated by public TCR beta signatures.

Each CDR3 protein is one row after TCRdb ran MiXCR on the reads. The table shows about 830,000 distinct CDR3 sequences, with approximately 32% occurring only once. Trimming cost V 7 bases and J 7 bases, with 16 bases left between them. The CDR3 sequence is 14 residues long. The germline V gene encodes CDR1 MNHEY and CDR2 SVGEGT. A note on this clonotype: Its antigen is still unknown.

The sequenced sample was cultured CD8+ T cells from PBMCs, obtained from culture after CMV antigen stimulation. The rearrangement links TRBV6-2 or TRBV6-3 to TRBJ2-2; D perhaps matches TRBD2 (6 bases). This TCR was recovered from a human donor in good health (CMV status not recorded). Some clones in this sample may be carry-over from other donors' samples. CDR3 DNA: TGTGCCAGCACTCCCCTTATGCGGGGCGGGGAGCTGTTTTTT. This encodes CASTPLMRGGELFF.